Below, 31 T cell receptor beta chains from the same sample are listed, as sequenced in a study of blood T cells in healthy people across ages. A sample-barcoded 5' primer and a J-beta primer mix were used in a second PCR of about 7 to 12 cycles. TCRdb called the 5' RACE reads again in MiXCR, with one record for every CDR3 protein. The sample includes over 950,000 distinct CDR3 sequences, around 54% of them seen just once. The sequencing sample was made of blood. The receptors shown here come from a woman in her sixties in good health.

In its sample, this clonotype was seen once. V is TRBV2 and J is TRBJ1-1, with D possibly TRBD1 on 6 matching bases. V was shortened by 4 bases and J by 1 base, with 13 bases between the two germline ends. This CDR3 is built from 15 residues. Germline V gene data show CDR1 as SNHLY and CDR2 as FYNNEI. The CDR3 here is CASSGQGTSNTEAFF. The DNA of the CDR3 is TGTGCCAGCAGTGGACAAGGGACATCGAACACTGAAGCTTTCTTT.

CDR3 amino acids: CASSYGTSFFNEQFF. In DNA form, the CDR3 reads TGTGCCAGCAGTTACGGGACTAGTTTCTTTAATGAGCAGTTCTTC. The chain has TRBV6-2 or TRBV6-3 and TRBJ2-1, with 8 bases that match TRBD2. CDR3 length: 15 residues. Germline CDR1 and CDR2: MNHEY and SVGEGT. Germline trimming cut 2 bases from V and 7 bases from J; bases unmatched to any gene: 7.

This clonotype occurred many times. The chain combines TRBV20-1 with TRBJ2-7; 8 nucleotides match TRBD2. The CDR3 contains 13 residues. Germline CDR1 DFQATT, CDR2 SNEGSKA (reference sequence). The V and J ends lost 6 bases and 4 bases, in that order; junction bases with no gene match: 8. Here the CDR3 reads CSAPLAGLYEQYF. The CDR3 nucleotides are TGCAGTGCCCCTTTAGCGGGACTTTACGAGCAGTACTTC.

The rearrangement uses TRBV28 and TRBJ2-3; TRBD1 is a possible D gene (6 bases). The CDR3 extends over 13 amino acids. Trimming took off 5 bases at V and 5 bases at J, with 11 bases between the two ends. Germline CDR1 MDHEN, CDR2 SYDVKM. This CDR3 is CASSVQGQDTQYF. The CDR3 nucleotides are TGTGCCAGCAGTGTACAGGGACAAGATACGCAGTATTTT.

The table lists this clonotype with a few counts. V gene TRBV7-6 combines with J gene TRBJ2-5; D gene unclear. Germline assignment: CDR1 SGHVS and CDR2 FNYEAQ. This CDR3 is built from 11 residues. V gave up 8 bases and J gave up 4 bases, with 8 bases separating them. CDR3 nucleotides: TGTGCCAGCGTTGAGTTAGAGACCCAGTACTTC. Translating gives CASVELETQYF.

This clonotype has just one count. The chain is built from TRBV6-2 or TRBV6-3 and TRBJ2-1; 7 nucleotides match TRBD2. Germline values: CDR1 MNHEY, CDR2 SVGEGT. V shed 2 bases and J 6 bases; nucleotides not matched to a gene: 4. The CDR3 totals 14 residues. The DNA of the CDR3 is TGTGCCAGCAGTTACCAGCGGGAAGGCAATGAGCAGTTCTTC. This translates into CASSYQREGNEQFF.

This clonotype is a singleton in its sample. The chain combines TRBV7-2 with TRBJ2-7; D assignment may be TRBD1 or TRBD2 (5 bases each). The germline gives CDR1 SGHTA, CDR2 FQGNSA. The V and J ends lost 5 bases and 5 bases respectively, with 16 bases between them. This CDR3 has 14 residues. CDR3 sequence reads: CASSARYGGDEQYF. Written as DNA, the CDR3 is TGTGCCAGCAGCGCCCGGTATGGGGGTGACGAGCAGTACTTC.

The chain joins TRBV7-8 to TRBJ2-5, with D possibly matching TRBD2 (6 bases). The length of the CDR3 is 15 residues. Between the trimmed V and J ends, which lost 6 bases and 5 bases, there was a span of 19 bases. Germline CDR1 reads SGHVS; CDR2 reads FQNEAQ. CDR3 region: CASSPGLGAWETQYF. CDR3 DNA sequence: TGTGCCAGCAGTCCGGGACTTGGGGCATGGGAGACCCAGTACTTC.

This clonotype has only a few counts. The gene calls are TRBV12-3 or TRBV12-4 and TRBJ1-2, with 7 bases identical to TRBD1. The CDR3 consists of 16 residues. The V segment lost 3 bases and the J segment 2 bases; nucleotides outside the gene matches: 9. The DNA for the CDR3 is TGTGCCAGCAGTTTCGGGACAGAAGATCGCAACTATGGCTACACCTTC. This encodes CASSFGTEDRNYGYTF.

This clonotype was seen a handful of times. V is TRBV6-2 or TRBV6-3 and J is TRBJ2-1; no firm D call. Germline assignment: CDR1 MNHEY and CDR2 SVGEGT. V lost 3 bases, J lost 2 bases, and 8 bases lay in between. CDR3 length: 14 amino acids. As DNA, the CDR3 is TGTGCCAGCAGTTATGGGCTGGCCTACAATGAGCAGTTCTTC. Translation gives CASSYGLAYNEQFF.

The V call is TRBV14, the J call TRBJ1-1; no firm D call. V was clipped by 5 bases and J by 3 bases, with 10 bases between them. Germline CDR1 reads SGHDN; CDR2 reads FVKESK. This CDR3 has 13 amino acids. The CDR3 DNA reads as TGTGCCAGCAGCGATTATTTGGACACTGAAGCTTTCTTT. It codes for CASSDYLDTEAFF.

J is TRBJ1-2 and V is TRBV29-1, with 10 bases fitting TRBD1. The CDR3 runs 14 residues. Trimming removed 7 bases from V and 4 bases from J; junction bases left unmatched: 9. Germline values: CDR1 SQVTM, CDR2 ANQGSEA. The CDR3 sequence is CSAPDRGGTYGYTF. CDR3 in DNA: TGCAGCGCCCCGGACAGGGGGGGGACCTATGGCTACACCTTC.

V and J are TRBV20-1 and TRBJ2-5; TRBD1 matches at 7 bases. V lost 0 bases and J lost 2; bases outside the gene matches: 3. Germline CDR1 is DFQATT and CDR2 is SNEGSKA (reference sequence). This CDR3 has 14 amino acids. CDR3 residues: CSARDRQGQETQYF. Here the CDR3 DNA reads TGCAGTGCTAGAGATCGACAGGGACAAGAGACCCAGTACTTC.

The chain links TRBV2 to TRBJ2-4, with TRBD2 identical over 11 bases. TRBJ2-5 matches the DNA end more closely, so the J call is doubtful. In germline, CDR1 is SNHLY, CDR2 FYNNEI. The CDR3 consists of 14 residues. In nucleotides, the CDR3 is TGTGCCAGCAGTATAGGACTAGCGGGTGAGACCCAGTACTTC. It codes for CASSIGLAGETQYF.

This chain joins TRBV12-3 or TRBV12-4 and TRBJ2-2; 11 bases match TRBD2. The junction had 8 bases not matched to a gene; V was cut back by 3 bases and J by 8 bases. This CDR3 region has 16 residues. CDR3 protein: CASSFLAGGPMGELFF. The DNA of the CDR3 is TGTGCCAGCAGTTTTTTAGCGGGAGGGCCCATGGGGGAGCTGTTTTTT.

The chain employs TRBV10-3 and TRBJ2-1, with TRBD2 matching 8 bases. The CDR3 length is 16 residues. V gave up 2 bases and J gave up 0 bases; unmatched junction bases: 3. The germline V gene has CDR1 ENHRY and CDR2 SYGVKD. The CDR3 spells CAISERAGVSYNEQFF. In nucleotides, the CDR3 is TGTGCCATCAGTGAGAGAGCGGGGGTCTCCTACAATGAGCAGTTCTTC.

This clonotype has a count of ten or more. The J gene is TRBJ2-3, the V gene TRBV28; 8 bases agree with TRBD1. Germline V gene sequence: CDR1 MDHEN, CDR2 SYDVKM. V shed 5 bases and J 1 base; nucleotides not matched to a gene: 8. CDR3 length equals 16 residues. For the CDR3, the DNA is TGTGCCAGCAGTCAAACTCCGGGACAGGGCACAGATACGCAGTATTTT. It translates to CASSQTPGQGTDTQYF.

The J gene is TRBJ2-7, the V gene TRBV20-1; D may be TRBD1 or TRBD2 (5 bases each). The CDR3 runs to 16 residues. Trimming stripped 2 bases from V and 0 bases from J, with 17 bases between. CDR1 DFQATT and CDR2 SNEGSKA come from the germline V gene (reference sequence). This CDR3 is CSARPWDRSSSYEQYF. CDR3 nucleotides: TGCAGTGCTAGACCGTGGGACCGCTCGAGCTCCTACGAGCAGTACTTC.

In this sample, this clonotype turned up a few times. This chain joins TRBV4-1 and TRBJ2-1, with D perhaps TRBD1 (5 bases). Trimming shortened V by 1 base and J by 4 bases, and 11 bases separated the two germline ends. Germline CDR1 is MGHRA and CDR2 is YSYEKL. The CDR3 runs 15 residues. Written as DNA, the CDR3 is TGCGCCAGCAGCCAAGGCCCAGGGAATTACAATGAGCAGTTCTTC. It yields the protein CASSQGPGNYNEQFF.

The chain recombines TRBV7-9 with TRBJ2-1; TRBD1 matches at 7 bases. The end of the DNA aligns better with TRBJ2-7, so the J call may be wrong. Germline loops: CDR1 SEHNR, CDR2 FQNEAQ (reference sequence). CDR3 size: 16 residues. The CDR3 DNA reads as TGTGCCAGCAGCTTAGTCAGGACAGGAGTATACAATGAGCAGTACTTC. Amino acid sequence: CASSLVRTGVYNEQYF.

This clonotype was detected a few times. The chain recombines TRBV29-1 with TRBJ2-3; D not resolved. This CDR3 is built from 11 residues. The germline gives CDR1 SQVTM, CDR2 ANQGSEA. The CDR3 spells CSVTVVDTQYF. In DNA form, the CDR3 reads TGCAGTGTTACCGTGGTGGATACGCAGTATTTT.

This clonotype was detected a few times. The J gene is TRBJ2-5, the V gene TRBV6-5; D might be TRBD1 (6 bases). Germline V gene data show CDR1 as MNHEY and CDR2 as SVGAGI. The CDR3 length is 13 residues. The V gene lost 6 bases and the J gene lost 4 bases, with 12 bases spanning the gap. CDR3 sequence: CASRPGHGETQYF. CDR3 coding DNA: TGTGCCAGCAGGCCGGGACACGGAGAGACCCAGTACTTC.

The chain joins TRBV6-5 to TRBJ2-5; TRBD2 agrees at 11 bases. The CDR3 is made up of 18 amino acids. Germline V gene data show CDR1 as MNHEY and CDR2 as SVGAGI. V trimming: 2 bases; J trimming: 3 bases; junction bases outside the gene matches: 11. The CDR3: CASSYDPWNSGREETQYF. The CDR3 coding sequence is TGTGCCAGCAGTTACGACCCATGGAATAGCGGGAGGGAAGAGACCCAGTACTTC.

The J gene is TRBJ2-1, the V gene TRBV7-9; 14 nucleotides agree with TRBD2. This CDR3 region has 18 residues. CDR1 and CDR2 (germline): SEHNR, FQNEAQ (reference sequence). V shed 4 bases and J 4 bases; nucleotides not matched to a gene: 9. Written as DNA, the CDR3 is TGTGCCAGCAGCTCCCCAAGACTAGCGGGAGGGCCATACAATGAGCAGTTCTTC. The encoded protein is CASSSPRLAGGPYNEQFF.

This sequence joins TRBV28 and TRBJ2-7; D possibly corresponds to TRBD1 (6 bases). The V gene lost 4 bases and the J gene lost 6 bases, with 19 bases spanning the gap. Looked up from germline, CDR1 is MDHEN and CDR2 is SYDVKM. This CDR3 is 15 amino acids long. In DNA form, the CDR3 reads TGTGCCAGCAGTTCCCTTATTGCCCAGGGGATCGAGCAGTACTTC. Translation gives CASSSLIAQGIEQYF.

This chain joins TRBV12-3 or TRBV12-4 and TRBJ2-1; 11 bases map to TRBD2. V lost 5 bases, J lost 5 bases, and 11 bases stayed unmatched. The CDR3 has 17 residues. CDR3 sequence (DNA): TGTGCCAGCAGTCCGACGACTAGCGGGAAGAACAACAATGAGCAGTTCTTC. Its protein is CASSPTTSGKNNNEQFF.

This chain links TRBV27 with TRBJ2-3; 11 bases line up with TRBD2. Germline lookup yields CDR1 MNHEY and CDR2 SMNVEV (reference sequence). CDR3 length: 12 residues. V shed 8 bases, J shed 10 bases, and the junction held 5 bases outside the gene matches. This CDR3 is CASGSGRAPQYF. The CDR3 nucleotides are TGTGCCAGCGGTAGCGGGAGGGCTCCGCAGTATTTT.

This clonotype occurred a few times. This sequence joins TRBV9 and TRBJ2-4; 9 bases are shared with TRBD1. Judging by the DNA end, TRBJ2-7 fits better; the J call may be wrong. Germline CDR1 is SGDLS and CDR2 is YYNGEE. The CDR3 runs to 15 residues. The CDR3 loop is CASSVVGTGLVEQYF. The CDR3 nucleotides are TGTGCCAGCAGCGTAGTCGGGACAGGGCTGGTCGAGCAGTACTTC.

Concerning this clonotype: A junction end diverges from the germline sequence, so it may reflect a read error. The chain combines TRBV4-1 with TRBJ2-2, with a tentative D call TRBD2 (5 bases). This CDR3 is built from 15 residues. In germline, CDR1 is MGHRA, CDR2 YSYEKL. In DNA form, the CDR3 reads TGCGCTAGCAGCCAAAAGGGCAGAGGGCCCGGGGAGCTGTTTTTT. As protein: CASSQKGRGPGELFF.

The rearrangement joins TRBV20-1 to TRBJ2-5; a possible D gene is TRBD1 (7 bases). V was trimmed by 5 bases and J by 1 base, leaving 17 bases between them. The CDR3 is 15 residues long. Looked up from germline, CDR1 is DFQATT and CDR2 is SNEGSKA (reference sequence). In nucleotides, the CDR3 is TGCAGTGCTGGGGGGAGACAGGGAGTCCAAGAGACCCAGTACTTC. Encoded protein: CSAGGRQGVQETQYF.

This chain joins TRBV18 and TRBJ2-1; no reliable D call. The CDR3 has 14 amino acids. Trimming took off 2 bases at V and 5 bases at J, with 10 bases between the two ends. Germline CDR1 reads KGHSH; CDR2 reads LQKENI. DNA for the CDR3: TGTGCCAGCTCACCATTTCCAGCCGACAATGAGCAGTTCTTC. Protein product: CASSPFPADNEQFF.